The 5 T cell receptor beta chains below all came from one sample that was sequenced in a study of T cells in Graves' hyperthyroidism and ophthalmopathy. Amplification of TCR beta CDR3 regions used RNA as the template. The HTBI primer set drove a first-round RT-PCR of the TCR CDR3. TCRdb passed the multiplex PCR reads through MiXCR, listing each CDR3 protein once. Of 370,000 or so distinct CDR3 sequences listed, around a quarter are singletons. Sequenced input: blood. Receptor source: a man aged 50-60 years with Graves' hyperthyroidism.

This clonotype was seen a few times. The chain recombines TRBV6-1 with TRBJ2-2, with a weak D call TRBD2 (6 bases). V dropped 6 bases and J dropped 2 bases, with 13 bases sitting between them. In germline, CDR1 is MNHNS, CDR2 SASEGT. This CDR3 comprises 15 residues. The CDR3 DNA reads as TGTGCCAGCAGGGAACCGGGAGTCAACACCGGGGAGCTGTTTTTT. Its translation: CASREPGVNTGELFF.

This clonotype was recorded a few times. This chain connects TRBV20-1 to TRBJ2-4, with 9 bases lining up with TRBD1. The V gene end was trimmed by 6 bases and the J gene end by 4 bases; junction bases not matched to a gene: 7. The CDR3 runs 14 residues. Germline V gene data show CDR1 as DFQATT and CDR2 as SNEGSKA (reference sequence). CDR3 bases: TGCAGTGCACCTCCGGGACAGGGAAAAAACATTCAGTACTTC. This translates into CSAPPGQGKNIQYF.

The V call is TRBV14, the J call TRBJ2-7, with D perhaps matching TRBD2 (5 bases). Germline lookup yields CDR1 SGHDN and CDR2 FVKESK. The CDR3 consists of 15 residues. Trimming stripped 1 base from V and 1 base from J, with 11 bases between. In DNA form, the CDR3 reads TGTGCCAGCAGCCAAGCTAGGCGGAGGTCCTACGAGCAGTACTTC. The encoded protein is CASSQARRRSYEQYF.

This clonotype has ten or more counts. The J gene is TRBJ2-3, the V gene TRBV2, with 10 bases that match TRBD2. V was clipped by 5 bases and J by 1 base; unmatched bases: 9. Germline lookup yields CDR1 SNHLY and CDR2 FYNNEI. The CDR3 runs 17 residues. CDR3 coding DNA: TGTGCCAGCAGTATTGGACTAGCGGTGCTCGGCACAGATACGCAGTATTTT. Amino acids: CASSIGLAVLGTDTQYF. Based on the CDR3 plus reference TRBV2 and TRBJ2-3, the full variable domain is EPEVTQTPSHQVTQMGQEVILRCVPISNHLYFYWYRQILGQKVEFLVSFYNNEISEKSEIFDDQFSVERPDGSNFTLKIRSTKLEDSAMYFCASSIGLAVLGTDTQYFGPGTRLTVL.

The CDR3 loop is CASSPFGQYNEQFF. The CDR3 DNA is TGTGCCAGCAGTCCCTTCGGACAGTACAATGAGCAGTTCTTC. The chain uses TRBV7-4 and TRBJ2-1, with D possibly being TRBD1 (6 bases). Trimming removed 6 bases at V and 4 bases at J, with 13 bases between. Germline lookup yields CDR1 SGHVT and CDR2 SQSDAQ. The CDR3 spans 14 residues.